Here is one T cell receptor (beta chain) with its context. Its antigen target is currently unknown. No quality values exist for individual bases; no much larger clone is one base distant. From its cysteine to its phenylalanine, the CDR3 spans 13 amino acids. The entry retains the CDR3 DNA only, 39 bases that are in frame from base 1. CDR1 MNHEY and CDR2 SVGAGI were looked up in the germline V gene. After removal of 7 bases from V and 2 bases from J, the junction retains 4 bases not matched to a gene. The sample is drawn from a study of long-term antiretroviral therapy in people with HIV (dated by TCRdb to between 2020 and 2023). For context, the study as a whole: Collection of the earliest samples took place about a decade ahead of the 2015 WHO recommendation for immediate ART, at a time when ART was typically delayed until CD4 counts fell. A total of 192 cryopreserved PBMC samples were contributed to the cohort by 30 adults with confirmed HIV infection, with samples collected serially over a mean of about 6 years (range 1-12). No cross-contamination during QIAcube processing was seen in test extractions of a monoclonal T-cell line run alongside 33 polyclonal samples. Of the roughly 30 participants with HIV, ten to eleven were female. Whether ART initiation and durable HIV suppression were associated with changes in peripheral blood TRB repertoire composition and diversity was tested in a retrospective serial study. Here is what the overall study found, with its caveats: Expanded TRB clones identified before ART initiation dominated the repertoire across all time points, though the dominance fluctuated and decreased in many PLHIV after ART. CDR3 length ranges in HIV repertoires were narrower than in controls, and network structure suggested an antigen-experienced repertoire with only a slight naive shift after ART. Owing to limited PBMC availability, only the TCR beta chain was sequenced, without alpha chain pairing. Because cell numbers in pre-ART samples were limited, unsorted PBMC were profiled instead of sorted CD4+ and CD8+ T cells. Inferences about post-ART repertoire changes are limited because no data were available on ART adherence, viral resistance or therapy changes. The samples span the years 2004 to 2017, and the ART regimens used may be less effective than current regimens. A significant increase in TRB diversity was found to be associated with ART initiation, although TRB diversity was observed to remain significantly below that of transplant donor controls even after long-term ART.

The immunoSEQ hsTCRB v3.0 assay was used at survey level resolution to sequence the TRB variable region. The target sequencing depth for TRB was about 40,000-50,000 T-cell genomes per sample. An Illumina MiSeq with a v3 150-cycle kit was used to sequence the pooled TRB libraries. The paper's processing steps were these. Repertoire analysis was performed in R inside a reproducible Nextflow workflow that covered QC, data transformation and analysis. Custom analyses were implemented in LymphoSeq2, an R package for AIRR-Seq data exploration. After excluding a handful of samples that yielded fewer than 5000 total TRB sequences, approximately 180 HIV repertoires remained for analysis. Among the 200 or so HIV repertoires that were kept, around 60 were collected before ART initiation and more than 120 were collected after ART initiation. Repertoires were downsampled to 5000 TRB nucleotide sequences, and summary statistics were averaged over 100 downsampling iterations. TRB sequences were retained for analysis only if CDR3 regions of at least seven amino acids were present. Diversity was measured with a Shannon entropy-derived clonality score and the Gini coefficient. In the repertoire networks, any two of the top 5000 CDR3 amino acid sequences were connected whenever the two sequences differed by an edit distance of one. For TRB CDR3 amino acid sequences, GLIPH2 was used to predict antigen specificity groups and MHC restriction. CDR3 amino acid sequences were matched against VDJdb and McPAS-TCR to flag known CMV, EBV, HIV or tissue antigen associations. Pre-ART, post-ART and control groups were compared with Wilcoxon signed-rank tests and Holm-Bonferroni correction. In TCRdb, the immuneACCESS table is reduced to in-frame sequences with V and J assigned. These tables do not hold every clone; where another copy was compared, an unresolved V gene accounts for under half, and the others remain unexplained. V and J calls and clone size are copied from that table; D and trimming were computed from the DNA. The sample records 30,000 or so clones, over 90% of which are singletons. 6.4% of the sample goes to the ten largest clones.

To be included, a participant needed at least one PBMC sample from before ART initiation plus at least two post-ART samples. Treatment was received in the United States of America by all participants with HIV. Before DNA extraction, cryopreserved samples of roughly 0.9-11 million PBMC were thawed and then washed. At the time of the earliest PBMC sample for each participant with HIV, ages ranged from roughly 23 to 60 years. PBMC samples from each participant spanned 1-4 timepoints before ART initiation and 2-8 timepoints after ART initiation, with a median of 7 samples. Serial HIV viral load, CD4+ T-cell count, ART history and demographic data were obtained for every participant. A Qiagen kit on a QIAcube was used to extract genomic DNA from unsorted PBMC, with samples processed in batches of 12.

This receptor was obtained from a woman aged 35 to 49 with HIV. The rearranged chain carries TRBV6-5 and TRBJ1-2; 7 central nucleotides agree with TRBD1. The sequenced sample was unsorted PBMCs, obtained about 6.5 years after starting antiretroviral therapy. The CDR3 here reads CASTGGQNYGYTF. The sequence in DNA is TGTGCCAGCACCGGGGGACAGAACTATGGCTACACCTTC.